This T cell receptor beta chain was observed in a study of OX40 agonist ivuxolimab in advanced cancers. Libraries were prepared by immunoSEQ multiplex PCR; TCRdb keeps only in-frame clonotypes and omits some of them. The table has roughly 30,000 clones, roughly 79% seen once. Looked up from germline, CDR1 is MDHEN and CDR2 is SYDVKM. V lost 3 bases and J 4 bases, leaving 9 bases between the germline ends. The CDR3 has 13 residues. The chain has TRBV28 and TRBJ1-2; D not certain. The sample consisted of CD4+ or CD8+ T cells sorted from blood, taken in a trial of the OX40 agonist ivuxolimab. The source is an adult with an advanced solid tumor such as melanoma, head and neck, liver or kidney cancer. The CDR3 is CASSFKGAYGYTF. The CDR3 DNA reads TGTGCCAGCAGTTTCAAGGGTGCCTATGGCTACACCTTC.